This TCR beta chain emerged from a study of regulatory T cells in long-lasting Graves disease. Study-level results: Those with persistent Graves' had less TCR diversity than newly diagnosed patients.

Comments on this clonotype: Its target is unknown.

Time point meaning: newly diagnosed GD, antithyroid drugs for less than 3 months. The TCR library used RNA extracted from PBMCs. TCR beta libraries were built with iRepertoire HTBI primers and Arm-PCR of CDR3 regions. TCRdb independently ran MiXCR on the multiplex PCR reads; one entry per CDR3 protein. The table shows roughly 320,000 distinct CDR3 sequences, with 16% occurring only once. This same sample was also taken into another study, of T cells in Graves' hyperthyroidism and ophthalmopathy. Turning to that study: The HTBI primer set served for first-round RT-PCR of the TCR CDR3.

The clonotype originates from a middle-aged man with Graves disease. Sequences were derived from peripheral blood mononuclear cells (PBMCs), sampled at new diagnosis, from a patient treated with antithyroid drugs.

CDR3 loop: CASRARVSGWDMNTEAFF. The CDR3 nucleotides read TGTGCCAGCAGAGCCAGAGTAAGCGGCTGGGACATGAACACTGAAGCTTTCTTT. This chain connects TRBV3-1 to TRBJ1-1; D might be TRBD1 (6 bases). Germline V CDR1 and CDR2: LGHDT, YNNKEL (reference sequence). The V end was cut by 6 bases, the J end by 0 bases, with 23 bases between. There are 18 residues in the CDR3. The full variable domain, completed using reference TRBV3-1 and TRBJ1-1, is DTAVSQTPKYLVTQMGNDKSIKCEQNLGHDTMYWYKQDSKKFLKIMFSYNNKELIINETVPNRFSPKSPDKAHLNLHINSLELGDSAVYFCASRARVSGWDMNTEAFFGQGTRLTVV.